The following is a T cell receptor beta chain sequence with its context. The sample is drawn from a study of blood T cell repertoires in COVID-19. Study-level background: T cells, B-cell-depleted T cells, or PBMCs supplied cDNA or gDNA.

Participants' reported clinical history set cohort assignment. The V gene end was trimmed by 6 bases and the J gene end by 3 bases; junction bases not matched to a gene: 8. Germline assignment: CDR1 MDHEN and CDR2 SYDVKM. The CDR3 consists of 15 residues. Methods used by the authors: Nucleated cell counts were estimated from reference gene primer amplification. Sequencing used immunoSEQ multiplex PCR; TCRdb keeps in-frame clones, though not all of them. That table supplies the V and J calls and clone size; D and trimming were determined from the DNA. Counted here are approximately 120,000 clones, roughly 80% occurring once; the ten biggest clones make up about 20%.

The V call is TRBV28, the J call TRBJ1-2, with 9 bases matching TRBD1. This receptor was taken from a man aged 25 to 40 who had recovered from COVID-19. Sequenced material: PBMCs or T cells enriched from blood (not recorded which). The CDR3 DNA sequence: TGTGCCAGCAGCCCTTACAGGGGGCAAGACTATGGCTACACCTTC. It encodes CASSPYRGQDYGYTF.